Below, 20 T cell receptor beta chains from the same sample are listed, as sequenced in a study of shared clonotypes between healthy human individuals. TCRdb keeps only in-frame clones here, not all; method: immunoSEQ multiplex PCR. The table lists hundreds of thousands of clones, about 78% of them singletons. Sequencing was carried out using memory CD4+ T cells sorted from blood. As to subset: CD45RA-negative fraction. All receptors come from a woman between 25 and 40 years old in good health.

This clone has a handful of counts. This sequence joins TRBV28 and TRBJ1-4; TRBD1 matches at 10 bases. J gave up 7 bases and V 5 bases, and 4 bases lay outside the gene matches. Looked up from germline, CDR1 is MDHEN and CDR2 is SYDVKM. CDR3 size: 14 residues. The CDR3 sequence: CASSRQGAGEKLFF. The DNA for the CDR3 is TGTGCCAGCAGTCGACAGGGGGCGGGTGAAAAACTGTTTTTT.

The CDR3 loop reads CASSQDRGQRGYYEQYF. CDR3 DNA: TGCGCCAGCAGCCAAGATCGGGGGCAGCGGGGATACTACGAGCAGTACTTC. The chain is built from TRBV4-1 and TRBJ2-5; possibly TRBD2 for D (7 bases). The DNA end is more similar to TRBJ2-7, so the J call may be wrong. This CDR3 region has 17 residues. Germline CDR1 reads MGHRA; CDR2 reads YSYEKL.

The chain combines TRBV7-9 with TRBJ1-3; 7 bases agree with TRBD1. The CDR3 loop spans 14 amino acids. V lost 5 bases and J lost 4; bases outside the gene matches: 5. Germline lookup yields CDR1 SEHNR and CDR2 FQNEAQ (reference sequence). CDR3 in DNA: TGTGCCAGCAGCACAGGGGCTTCGGGAAACACCATATATTTT. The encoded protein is CASSTGASGNTIYF.

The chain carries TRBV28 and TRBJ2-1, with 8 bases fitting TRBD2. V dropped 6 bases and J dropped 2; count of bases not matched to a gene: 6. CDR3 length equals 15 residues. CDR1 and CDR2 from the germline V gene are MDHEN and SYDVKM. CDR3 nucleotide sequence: TGTGCCAGCAGGAATAGCGGGGCGACCTACAATGAGCAGTTCTTC. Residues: CASRNSGATYNEQFF.

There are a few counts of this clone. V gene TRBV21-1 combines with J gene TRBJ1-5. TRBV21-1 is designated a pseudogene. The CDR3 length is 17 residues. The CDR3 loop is CASSNPEGGYSNQPQHF. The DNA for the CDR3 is TGTGCCAGCAGCAACCCCGAAGGAGGCTATAGCAATCAGCCCCAGCATTTT.

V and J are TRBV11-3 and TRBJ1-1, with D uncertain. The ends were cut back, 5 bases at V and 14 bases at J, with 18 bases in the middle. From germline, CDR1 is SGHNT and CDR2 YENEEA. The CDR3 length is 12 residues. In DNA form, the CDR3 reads TGTGCCAGCAGCGATACGGGAGGCCGCTTCTTCTTT. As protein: CASSDTGGRFFF.

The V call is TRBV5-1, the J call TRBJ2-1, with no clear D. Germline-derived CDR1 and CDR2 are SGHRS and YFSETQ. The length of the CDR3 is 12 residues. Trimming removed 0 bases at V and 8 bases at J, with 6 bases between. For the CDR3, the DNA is TGCGCCAGCAGCTTGGCCAGTGATGAGCAGTTCTTC. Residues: CASSLASDEQFF.

The CDR3 spells CASSSPTDYYEQYF. The CDR3 nucleotides read TGTGCCAGCAGTTCCCCGACCGATTACTACGAGCAGTACTTC. This chain joins TRBV28 and TRBJ2-7; D unresolved. Trimming cost V 4 bases and J 3 bases, with 13 bases left between them. Germline CDR1 and CDR2: MDHEN and SYDVKM. CDR3 size: 14 residues.

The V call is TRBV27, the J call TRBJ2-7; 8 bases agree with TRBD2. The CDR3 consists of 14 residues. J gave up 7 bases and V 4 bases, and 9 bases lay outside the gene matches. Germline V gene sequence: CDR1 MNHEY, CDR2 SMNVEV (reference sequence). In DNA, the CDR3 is TGTGCCAGCAGTTCTCGGGAGGGCCGTCGGGAGCAGTACTTC. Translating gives CASSSREGRREQYF.

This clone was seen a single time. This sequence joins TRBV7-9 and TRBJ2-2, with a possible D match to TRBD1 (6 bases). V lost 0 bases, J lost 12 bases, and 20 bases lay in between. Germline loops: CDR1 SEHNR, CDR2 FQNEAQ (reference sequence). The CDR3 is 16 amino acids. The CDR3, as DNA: TGTGCCAGCAGCTTAGCCGGGACACGTTCTTCGTCGAAGCTGTTTTTT. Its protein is CASSLAGTRSSSKLFF.

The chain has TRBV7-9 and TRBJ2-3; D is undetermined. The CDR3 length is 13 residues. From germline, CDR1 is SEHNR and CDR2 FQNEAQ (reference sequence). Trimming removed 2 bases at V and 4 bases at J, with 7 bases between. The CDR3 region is CASSLLTADTQYF. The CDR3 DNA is TGTGCCAGCAGCTTACTAACAGCAGATACGCAGTATTTT.

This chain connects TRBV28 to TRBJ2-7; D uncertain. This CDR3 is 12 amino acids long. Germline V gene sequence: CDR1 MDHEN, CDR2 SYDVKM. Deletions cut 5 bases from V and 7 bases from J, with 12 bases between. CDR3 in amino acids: CASSQSLGEQYF. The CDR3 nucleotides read TGTGCCAGCAGTCAAAGCTTAGGTGAGCAGTACTTC.

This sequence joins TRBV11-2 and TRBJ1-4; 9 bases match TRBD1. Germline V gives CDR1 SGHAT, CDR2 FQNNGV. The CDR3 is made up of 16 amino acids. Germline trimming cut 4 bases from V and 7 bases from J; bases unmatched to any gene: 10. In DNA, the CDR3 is TGTGCCAGCAGCTCTAACAGGGGGCGCTGGGGTGAAAAACTGTTTTTT. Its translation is CASSSNRGRWGEKLFF.

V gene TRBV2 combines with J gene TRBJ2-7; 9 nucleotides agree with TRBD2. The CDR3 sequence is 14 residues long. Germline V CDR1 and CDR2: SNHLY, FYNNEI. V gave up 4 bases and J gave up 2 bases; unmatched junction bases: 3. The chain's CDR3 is CASSAAGGPYEQYF. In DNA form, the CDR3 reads TGTGCCAGCAGTGCGGCGGGAGGGCCCTACGAGCAGTACTTC.

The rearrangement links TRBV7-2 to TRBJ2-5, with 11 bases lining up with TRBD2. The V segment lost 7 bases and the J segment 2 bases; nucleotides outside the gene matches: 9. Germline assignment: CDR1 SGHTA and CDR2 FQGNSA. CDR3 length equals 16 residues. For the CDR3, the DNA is TGTGCCAGCAACCCGCGGGGACTAGCGGAACAAGAGACCCAGTACTTC. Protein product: CASNPRGLAEQETQYF.

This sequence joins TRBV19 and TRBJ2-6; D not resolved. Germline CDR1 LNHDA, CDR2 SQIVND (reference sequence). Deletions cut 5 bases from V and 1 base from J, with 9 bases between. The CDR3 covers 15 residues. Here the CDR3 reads CASSLQSSGANVLTF. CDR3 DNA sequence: TGTGCCAGTAGTCTACAGTCATCTGGGGCCAACGTCCTGACTTTC.

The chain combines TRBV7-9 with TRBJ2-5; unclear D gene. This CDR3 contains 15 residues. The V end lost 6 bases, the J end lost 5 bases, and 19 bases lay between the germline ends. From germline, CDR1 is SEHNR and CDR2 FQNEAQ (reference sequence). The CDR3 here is CASSTRLVSGETQYF. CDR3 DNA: TGTGCCAGCAGTACCCGACTTGTTTCGGGTGAGACCCAGTACTTC.

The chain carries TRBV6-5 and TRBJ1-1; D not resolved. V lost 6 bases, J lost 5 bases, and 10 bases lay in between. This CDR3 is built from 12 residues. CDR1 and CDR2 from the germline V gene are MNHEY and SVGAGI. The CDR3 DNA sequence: TGTGCCAGCAGGGGGTTAAGGACTGAAGCTTTCTTT. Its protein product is CASRGLRTEAFF.

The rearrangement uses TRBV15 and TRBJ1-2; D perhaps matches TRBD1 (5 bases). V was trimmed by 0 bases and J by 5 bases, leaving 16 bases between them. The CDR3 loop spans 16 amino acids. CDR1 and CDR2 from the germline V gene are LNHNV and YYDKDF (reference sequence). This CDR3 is CATSRDLGRVGYGYTF. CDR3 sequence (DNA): TGTGCCACCAGCAGAGATCTCGGCAGGGTAGGATATGGCTACACCTTC. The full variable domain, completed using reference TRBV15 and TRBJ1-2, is DAMVIQNPRYQVTQFGKPVTLSCSQTLNHNVMYWYQQKSSQAPKLLFHYYDKDFNNEADTPDNFQSRRPNTSFCFLDIRSPGLGDTAMYLCATSRDLGRVGYGYTFGSGTRLTVV.

CDR3 DNA: TGCGCCAGCAGCTTGGGTGGGTCGACTAGCGGGCCGAGGAATGAGCAGTTCTTC. Its translation is CASSLGGSTSGPRNEQFF. The chain employs TRBV5-1 and TRBJ2-1; TRBD2 matches at 10 bases. Per the germline V gene, CDR1 is SGHRS and CDR2 is YFSETQ. J gave up 7 bases and V 0 bases, and 13 bases lay outside the gene matches. This CDR3 has 18 amino acids.